The rows below give T cell receptor beta chains drawn from one sample of a study of OX40 agonist ivuxolimab in advanced cancers. Profiled with immunoSEQ multiplex PCR; TCRdb holds only in-frame clones, not every one. The table shows tens of thousands of clones, with around 88% occurring only once. The sample in question was CD4+ or CD8+ T cells sorted from blood, obtained in a trial of the OX40 agonist ivuxolimab. These TCRs come from an adult with an advanced solid tumor such as melanoma, head and neck, liver or kidney cancer. Both conserved end residues are part of each CDR3. A D gene is named only where the DNA matches it firmly. Only some rows state a clone size, as once, few, many or a class for expanded clones.

>TRBV27|-|TRBJ2-7|TRBD2
TGTGCCAGCAGTTTAGGGACTAGCGGGATAGAGCAGTACTTC
CASSLGTSGIEQYF
>TRBV7-9|-|TRBJ2-1|-
TGTGCCAGCAGCTTCACCTATGAGCAGTTCTTC
CASSFTYEQFF
>TRBV27|-|TRBJ2-5|TRBD1
TGTGCCAGCAGTCGGGACAGGTTCGAGACCCAGTACTTC
CASSRDRFETQYF
>TRBV10-1|-|TRBJ2-1|-
TGCGCCAGCAGTGCAGCTGGCGGGGTATACAATGAGCAGTTCTTC
CASSAAGGVYNEQFF
>TRBV7-3|few|TRBJ2-7|-
TGTGCCAGCAGCCCCTATAGCGGTACCTCCTACGAGCAGTACTTC
CASSPYSGTSYEQYF
>TRBV4-1|-|TRBJ1-5|TRBD1
TGCGCCAGCAGCGTCCGGGACAGGGATGACCAGCCCCAGCATTTT
CASSVRDRDDQPQHF
>TRBV28|-|TRBJ2-3|TRBD2
TGTGCCAGCAGTTTATGGGGTAGCGGGGGGGAAACAGATACGCAGTATTTT
CASSLWGSGGETDTQYF
>TRBV2|-|TRBJ2-2|-
TGTGCCAGCACTAACCCTTCAGGATACACCGGGGAGCTGTTTTTT
CASTNPSGYTGELFF
>TRBV5-1|few|TRBJ2-7|-
TGCGCCAGCAGAGTATACGAGCAGTACTTC
CASRVYEQYF
>TRBV6-5|once|TRBJ1-5|-
TGTGCCAGCAGTATTCCGGGACCTAATCAGCCCCAGCATTTT
CASSIPGPNQPQHF
>TRBV11-2|-|TRBJ2-7|TRBD1
TGTGCCAGCAGCCCAACGCTTCTCCTCCCGGGACAGGGATACGAGCAGTACTTC
CASSPTLLLPGQGYEQYF
>TRBV27|-|TRBJ2-2|TRBD2
TGTGCCAGCAGTTTCGGGGGAGGGCCCCTCGGGGAGCTGTTTTTT
CASSFGGGPLGELFF
>TRBV27|-|TRBJ1-2|TRBD1
TGTGCCAGCAGTTCCGGGACAGGGCCTTTTGGCTACACCTTC
CASSSGTGPFGYTF
>TRBV30|few|TRBJ1-5|-
TGTGCCTGGAGTGATTTGGGTTACCTAGAGCAGCCCCAGCATTTT
CAWSDLGYLEQPQHF
>TRBV13|-|TRBJ1-6|TRBD1
TGTGCCAGCAGCAACGGGGGACAGGGGGATTCACCCCTCCACTTT
CASSNGGQGDSPLHF
>TRBV11-2|few|TRBJ2-7|TRBD1
TGTGCCAGCAGCTTGGGGACAGGGTTCGAGCAGTACTTC
CASSLGTGFEQYF
>TRBV23-1|-|TRBJ2-5|-
TGCGCCAGCAGAGGGGTCCTTCAAGAGACCCAGTACTTC
CASRGVLQETQYF
>TRBV7-8|-|TRBJ2-4|TRBD2
TGTGCCAGCAGCCCCCGTAGCGGGGGGGTTCTATTGCCTGGAAACATTCAGTACTTC
CASSPRSGGVLLPGNIQYF
>TRBV5-1|-|TRBJ2-5|-
TGCGCCAGCAGCTCCCGGGACACCGGCCAAGAGACCCAGTACTTC
CASSSRDTGQETQYF
>TRBV10-2|-|TRBJ2-2|-
TGCGCCAGCAGTGACAGACGTACCGGGGAGCTGTTTTTT
CASSDRRTGELFF
>TRBV4-2|-|TRBJ1-1|TRBD1
TGTGCCAGCAGCCCAACACCCTGGGACAGGGGGAAGACTGAAGCTTTCTTT
CASSPTPWDRGKTEAFF
>TRBV6-1|-|TRBJ1-2|-
TGTGCCAGCAGTGAAGACGTAGGGGCCATCCTCTATGGCTACACCTTC
CASSEDVGAILYGYTF
>TRBV2|-|TRBJ2-7|TRBD1
TGTGCCAGCAGTGTCTCGGGACAGGGTACCTACGAGCAGTACTTC
CASSVSGQGTYEQYF
>TRBV6-1|once|TRBJ2-2|-
TGTGCCAGCAGTCTGGAGGAGTATTTTCAGGAGCTGTTTTTT
CASSLEEYFQELFF
>TRBV28|once|TRBJ2-2|-
TGTGCCAGCAGTTTGAGAGAGAACACCGGGGAGCTGTTTTTT
CASSLRENTGELFF
>TRBV18|-|TRBJ1-1|-
TGTGCCAGCTCAGGAGCTGAAGCTTTCTTT
CASSGAEAFF
>TRBV9|-|TRBJ2-1|-
TGTGCCAGCAGCACACCCCCATGGGGGGGGGCCGGGTACAATGAGCAGTTCTTC
CASSTPPWGGAGYNEQFF
>TRBV6-4|-|TRBJ1-3|-
TGTGCCAGCAGTGAAGACGACTCTGGAAACACCATATATTTT
CASSEDDSGNTIYF
>TRBV27|-|TRBJ2-3|-
TGTGCCAGCAGTGTACTAGGGGGGACAGATACGCAGTATTTT
CASSVLGGTDTQYF
>TRBV2|-|TRBJ1-1|TRBD1
TGTGCCAGCAGCGTCGAACAGGGGGCTCTGAACACTGAAGCTTTCTTT
CASSVEQGALNTEAFF
>TRBV27|-|TRBJ2-7|-
TGTGCCAGCAGTCCGGTTATTTCCGACTACGAGCAGTACTTC
CASSPVISDYEQYF
>TRBV27|-|TRBJ1-1|-
TGTGCCAGCAGTTGGGGATTGGCGGGGAACACTGAAGCTTTCTTT
CASSWGLAGNTEAFF
>TRBV7-9|-|TRBJ2-7|TRBD1
TGTGCCAGCAGCCCCCACCGGGACAGGCCGTACGAGCAGTACTTC
CASSPHRDRPYEQYF
>TRBV29-1|-|TRBJ1-3|-
TGCAGCGTTGGACCACGGTCTGGAAACACCATATATTTT
CSVGPRSGNTIYF
>TRBV30|-|TRBJ1-2|-
TGTGCCTGGAGCCCCTCAGTTGGCTACACCTTC
CAWSPSVGYTF
>TRBV7-6|-|TRBJ2-7|-
TGTGCCAGCAGCCCTGGGCACGAGCAGTACTTC
CASSPGHEQYF
>TRBV7-3|-|TRBJ1-2|-
TGTGCCAGCAGCCTCATCCCCGGACAATCCGTACTTGGCTACACCTTC
CASSLIPGQSVLGYTF
>TRBV9|-|TRBJ2-1|-
TGTGCCAGCAGCGTACGCGTAGGTCCAACTTATTACAATGAGCAGTTCTTC
CASSVRVGPTYYNEQFF
>TRBV29-1|-|TRBJ1-4|-
TGCAGCGTCTTGGATCTTAATGAAAAACTGTTTTTT
CSVLDLNEKLFF
>TRBV13|-|TRBJ1-4|TRBD1
TGTGCCAGCAGCTCCAGGGGGGGCACTAATGAAAAACTGTTTTTT
CASSSRGGTNEKLFF
>TRBV6-5|-|TRBJ1-1|-
TGTGCCAGCAGTTACTCGTTTATTTTAGCGAACACTGAAGCTTTCTTT
CASSYSFILANTEAFF
>TRBV19|-|TRBJ2-2|TRBD2
TGTGCCAGTACTATAGCGGGGGGGCCGGGGACCGGGGAGCTGTTTTTT
CASTIAGGPGTGELFF
>TRBV6-4|-|TRBJ2-5|TRBD2
TGTGCCAGCAGTGAAAGAAGCGGGGGTTTGGAGACCCAGTACTTC
CASSERSGGLETQYF
>TRBV27|-|TRBJ2-1|-
TGTGCCAGCAGTTCCTGGACAGTAAACAATGAGCAGTTCTTC
CASSSWTVNNEQFF
>TRBV28|-|TRBJ2-3|TRBD2
TGTGCCAGCAGGTTTAGCGGGATGGGAGATACGCAGTATTTT
CASRFSGMGDTQYF
>TRBV5-1|-|TRBJ1-1|-
TGCGCCAGCAGCTTGGGATGGGAGGCCACTGAAGCTTTCTTT
CASSLGWEATEAFF
>TRBV9|few|TRBJ2-3|-
TGTGCCAGCAGCGTAACGGGAGTCACAGATACGCAGTATTTT
CASSVTGVTDTQYF
>TRBV19|once|TRBJ1-5|TRBD1
TGTGCCAGTACCCCCCAGGACAGGGGGCAAAATCAGCCCCAGCATTTT
CASTPQDRGQNQPQHF
>TRBV5-1|-|TRBJ2-1|TRBD2
TGCGCCAGCAGTTTTAGACCCGGGACTACTACTTTTGTAGGGAATGAGCAGTTCTTC
CASSFRPGTTTFVGNEQFF